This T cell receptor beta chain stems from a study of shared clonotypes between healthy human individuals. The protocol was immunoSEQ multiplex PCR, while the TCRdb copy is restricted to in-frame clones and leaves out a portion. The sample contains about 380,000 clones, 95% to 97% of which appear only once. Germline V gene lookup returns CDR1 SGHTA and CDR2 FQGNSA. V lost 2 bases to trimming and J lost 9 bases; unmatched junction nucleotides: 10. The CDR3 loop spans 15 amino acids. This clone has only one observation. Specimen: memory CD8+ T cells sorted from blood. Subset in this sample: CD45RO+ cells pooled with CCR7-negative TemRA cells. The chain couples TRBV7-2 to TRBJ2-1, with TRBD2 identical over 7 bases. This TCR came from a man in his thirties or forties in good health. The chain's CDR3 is CASSLSWRSGGEQFF. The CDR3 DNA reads TGTGCCAGCAGCTTATCTTGGCGGTCGGGGGGTGAGCAGTTCTTC.